This entry describes one T cell receptor beta chain. No antigen is known for it. This sample stems from a study of blood T cells in healthy people across ages. Study-wide results and limits: There was no known CMV status for donors, so expanded clonotype changes were possibly confounded. Higher diversity and more naive CD4+ cells were features of long-lived donors, compared to aged donors. It was held that the diversity estimates obtained from one million T cells were underestimates. Unsorted PBMCs blocked a conclusive comparison of naive and antigen-experienced cells.

The CDR3 has 15 residues. V was clipped by 8 bases and J by 1 base; unmatched bases: 11. Germline V CDR1 and CDR2: SNHLY, FYNNEI. A second PCR, run for roughly 7 to 11 cycles, used a sample-barcoded 5' primer plus a J-beta primer mix. TCRdb reprocessed the 5' RACE reads with MiXCR, giving one entry per CDR3 protein. Of around 940,000 distinct CDR3 sequences listed, roughly half are singletons. The chain links TRBV2 to TRBJ2-7, with 7 positions matching TRBD2. Sequenced material: blood. This clonotype was obtained from a woman aged 60 to 75 in good health. In DNA, the CDR3 is TGTGCCAGCCAGCCTCTGACTAGCAGATCCTACGAGCAGTACTTC. This encodes CASQPLTSRSYEQYF.